The present T cell receptor beta chain was sequenced within a study of blood T cells in healthy people across ages. The sample, 7.5 to 10 milliliters of peripheral blood, was drawn from each donor. At least 5 micrograms of total RNA were extracted per sample. The length of the CDR3 is 14 residues. Germline CDR1 and CDR2: DFQATT and SNEGSKA (reference sequence). Through a sample-barcoded 5' primer and a J-beta primer mix, a second PCR was run for roughly 7 to 12 cycles. A 12-random-nucleotide template-switch adaptor tagged each cDNA molecule. TCRdb analysed the 5' RACE reads with MiXCR anew, one entry per CDR3 protein. The table records 1,100,000 or so distinct CDR3 sequences, 45% of them present only once.

The sequenced sample was blood. This TCR was sampled from a woman between 55 and 75 years old in good health. The rearrangement links TRBV20-1 to TRBJ2-1; 12 bases fit TRBD2. The end of the DNA aligns better with TRBJ2-7, so the J call may be wrong. The CDR3, as DNA: TGCAGTGCTATAGGACTAGCGGGAACCTACGAGCAGTACTTC. It translates to CSAIGLAGTYEQYF.